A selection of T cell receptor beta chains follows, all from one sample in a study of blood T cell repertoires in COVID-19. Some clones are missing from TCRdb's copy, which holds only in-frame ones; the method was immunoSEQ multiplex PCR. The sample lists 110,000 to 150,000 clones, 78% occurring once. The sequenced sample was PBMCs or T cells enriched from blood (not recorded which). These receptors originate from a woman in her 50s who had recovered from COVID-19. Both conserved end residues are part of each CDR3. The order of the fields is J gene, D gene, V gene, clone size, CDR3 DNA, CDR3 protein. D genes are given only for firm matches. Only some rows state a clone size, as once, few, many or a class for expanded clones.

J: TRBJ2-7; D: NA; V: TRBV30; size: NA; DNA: TGTGCCTGGAGTGTACAACAGGGATACGAGCAGTACTTC; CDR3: CAWSVQQGYEQYF
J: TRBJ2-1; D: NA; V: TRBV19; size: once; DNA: TGTGCCAGTAGTATTACACGTAATGAGCAGTTCTTC; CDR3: CASSITRNEQFF
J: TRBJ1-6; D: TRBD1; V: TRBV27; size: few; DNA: TGTGCCAGCAGTCCCGACAGGGTTTCACCCCTCCACTTT; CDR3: CASSPDRVSPLHF
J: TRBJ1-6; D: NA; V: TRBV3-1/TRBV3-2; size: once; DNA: TGTGCCAGCAGCCAAGGGAGCTCCTATAATTCACCCCTCCACTTT; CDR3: CASSQGSSYNSPLHF
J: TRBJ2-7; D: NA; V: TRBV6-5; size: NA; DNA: TGTGCCAGCACAAGGGGCGCGTACGAGCAGTACTTC; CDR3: CASTRGAYEQYF
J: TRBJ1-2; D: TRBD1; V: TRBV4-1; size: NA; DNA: TGCGCCAGCAGCCAAGGGACAGGGGGCTGGGGCTACACCTTC; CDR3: CASSQGTGGWGYTF
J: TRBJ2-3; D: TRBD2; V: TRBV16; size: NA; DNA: TGTGCCAGCCGCAGACTAGCGGACAGCACAGATACGCAGTATTTT; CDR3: CASRRLADSTDTQYF
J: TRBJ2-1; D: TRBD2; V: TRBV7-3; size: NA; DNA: TGTGCCAGCAGCCAAAGTAGCGGGGGGGCTTCCTTCTTC; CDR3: CASSQSSGGASFF
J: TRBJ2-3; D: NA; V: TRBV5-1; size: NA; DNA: TGCGCCAGCAGCTTGGGGGTGGCTGTGAGCGGCACAGATACGCAGTATTTT; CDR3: CASSLGVAVSGTDTQYF
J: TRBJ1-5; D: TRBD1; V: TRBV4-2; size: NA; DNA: TGTGCCAGCAGCCAAGATACAGGGGGGATCAATCAGCCCCAGCATTTT; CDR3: CASSQDTGGINQPQHF
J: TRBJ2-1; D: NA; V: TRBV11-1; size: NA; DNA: TGTGCCAGCAGCTTAATAGCGGCTAACAATGAGCAGTTCTTC; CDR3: CASSLIAANNEQFF
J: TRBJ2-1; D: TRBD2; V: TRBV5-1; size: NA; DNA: TGCGCCAGCGGCAGACTAGCGGGGTTGGGGCAGTTCTTC; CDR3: CASGRLAGLGQFF
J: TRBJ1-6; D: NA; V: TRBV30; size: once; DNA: TGTGCCTGGAGTGTACTTTCGTCTCGACTTTATAATTCACCCCTCCACTTT; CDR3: CAWSVLSSRLYNSPLHF
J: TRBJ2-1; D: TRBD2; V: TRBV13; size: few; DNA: TGTGCCAGCAGCTCCAGTACTGGCGGGGGGAGGGGGTTGGACAATGAGCAGTTCTTC; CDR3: CASSSSTGGGRGLDNEQFF
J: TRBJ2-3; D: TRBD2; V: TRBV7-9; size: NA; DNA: TGTGCCAGCAGCCCAGGGACTAGCGGGGGGCCTCTGTATTTT; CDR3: CASSPGTSGGPLYF
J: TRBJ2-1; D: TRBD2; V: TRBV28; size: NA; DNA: TGTGCCAGCAGCCCGGGGGGGGGCTTCTCCTACAATGAGCAGTTCTTC; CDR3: CASSPGGGFSYNEQFF
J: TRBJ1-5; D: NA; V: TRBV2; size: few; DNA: TGTGCCAGCAGTGACGGCAGGAATAGCAATCAGCCCCAGCATTTT; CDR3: CASSDGRNSNQPQHF
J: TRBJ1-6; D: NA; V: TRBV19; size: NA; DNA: TGTGCCAGTAGTATAGGGGACTGGGTGAGAGGTTCACCCCTCCACTTT; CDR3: CASSIGDWVRGSPLHF
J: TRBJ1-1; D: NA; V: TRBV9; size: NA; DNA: TGTGCCAGCAGCGTAGTTTCCTCCTCAGGGGAAGCTTTCTTT; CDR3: CASSVVSSSGEAFF
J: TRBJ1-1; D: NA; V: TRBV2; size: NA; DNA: TGTGCCACCTCCCCCCGGAGGGGAGCTGAAGCTTTCTTT; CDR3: CATSPRRGAEAFF
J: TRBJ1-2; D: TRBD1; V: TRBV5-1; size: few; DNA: TGCGCCAGCAGCGGAACGACAGGGGGAGACTATGGCTACACCTTC; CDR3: CASSGTTGGDYGYTF
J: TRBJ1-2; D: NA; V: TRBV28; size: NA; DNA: TGTGCCAGCAGAGCGGAGGGAGGGCGTTATGGCTACACCTTC; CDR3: CASRAEGGRYGYTF
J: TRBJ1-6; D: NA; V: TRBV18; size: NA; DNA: TGTGCCAGCTCACCACTGAAAGACAGTAATTCACCCCTCCACTTT; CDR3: CASSPLKDSNSPLHF
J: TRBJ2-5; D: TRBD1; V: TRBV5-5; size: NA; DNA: TGTGCCAGCAGAAGGGGGCGAGCCCAAGAGACCCAGTACTTC; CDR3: CASRRGRAQETQYF
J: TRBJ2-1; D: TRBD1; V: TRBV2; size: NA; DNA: TGTGCCAGCAGTGACCAAAAGGGGGCGTTTAACAATGAGCAGTTCTTC; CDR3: CASSDQKGAFNNEQFF
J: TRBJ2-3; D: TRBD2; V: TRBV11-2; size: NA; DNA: TGTGCCAGCAGCCCAGGACTAGTATCGGATACGCAGTATTTT; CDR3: CASSPGLVSDTQYF
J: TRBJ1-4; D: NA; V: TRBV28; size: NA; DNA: TGTGCCAGCATGAGGGACATTGGTGAAAAACTGTTTTTT; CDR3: CASMRDIGEKLFF
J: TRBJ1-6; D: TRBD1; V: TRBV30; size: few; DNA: TGTGCCTGGAGTTTCTGGGACAGGGATAATTCACCCCTCCACTTT; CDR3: CAWSFWDRDNSPLHF
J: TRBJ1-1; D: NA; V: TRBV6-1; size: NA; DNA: TGTGCCAGCAGTGAATTGCCAGGGCCAACTGTGAACACTGAAGCTTTCTTT; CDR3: CASSELPGPTVNTEAFF
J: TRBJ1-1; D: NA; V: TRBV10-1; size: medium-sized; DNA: TGCGCCAGCAGCAGGGATCGGGTGAACACTGAAGCTTTCTTT; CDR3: CASSRDRVNTEAFF
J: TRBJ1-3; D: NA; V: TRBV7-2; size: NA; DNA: TGTGCCAGCAGCTTATTGGGGGCCGGAAACACCATATATTTT; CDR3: CASSLLGAGNTIYF
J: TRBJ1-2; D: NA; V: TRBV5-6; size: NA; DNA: TGTGCCAGCAGCTCGCCGCAGGGCTGGGGCTACACCTTC; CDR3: CASSSPQGWGYTF
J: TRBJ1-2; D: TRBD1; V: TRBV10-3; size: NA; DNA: TGTGCCATCAGTGCCCCCGCGGACAGGGTGATGTATGGCTACACCTTC; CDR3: CAISAPADRVMYGYTF
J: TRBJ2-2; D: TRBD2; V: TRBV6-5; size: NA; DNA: TGTGCCAGCAGTTACCGTCTAGCGGGGAACACCGGGGAGCTGTTTTTT; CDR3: CASSYRLAGNTGELFF
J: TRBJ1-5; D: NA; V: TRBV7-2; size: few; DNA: TGTGCCAGCAGCTCTAATGCGGGTCAGCCCCAGCATTTT; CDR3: CASSSNAGQPQHF
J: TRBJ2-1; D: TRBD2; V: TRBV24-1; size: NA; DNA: TGTGCCACCAGTGACTATCCGGGACTAGCGGGTGACCGCTCCTACAATGAGCAGTTCTTC; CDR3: CATSDYPGLAGDRSYNEQFF
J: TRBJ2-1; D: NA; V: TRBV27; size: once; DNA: TGTGCCAGCAGCACCCAGATGAATGAGCAGTTCTTC; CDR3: CASSTQMNEQFF
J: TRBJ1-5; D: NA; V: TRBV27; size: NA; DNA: TGTGCCAGCAGTTTATCCAGGGCCTACTCTAGCAATCAGCCCCAGCATTTT; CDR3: CASSLSRAYSSNQPQHF
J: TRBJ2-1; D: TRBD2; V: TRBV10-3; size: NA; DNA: TGTGCCATCAGTGAGTCCCAGACCGGGGGGAATGAGCAGTTCTTC; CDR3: CAISESQTGGNEQFF
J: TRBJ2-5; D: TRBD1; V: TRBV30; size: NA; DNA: TGTGCCTGGAGACGGACAGGGCCCGAAGAGACCCAGTACTTC; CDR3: CAWRRTGPEETQYF
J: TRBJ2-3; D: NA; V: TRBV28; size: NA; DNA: TGTGCCAGCAGTTTATGGAGCGTTAGGCCAGATACGCAGTATTTT; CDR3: CASSLWSVRPDTQYF
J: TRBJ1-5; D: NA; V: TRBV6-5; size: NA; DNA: TGTGCCAGCAACCCAGGCGGGGGCGATCAGCCCCAGCATTTT; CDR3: CASNPGGGDQPQHF
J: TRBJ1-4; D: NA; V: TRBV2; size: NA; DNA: TGTGCCAGCACATCGCGGCAAGAAAAACTGTTTTTT; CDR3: CASTSRQEKLFF
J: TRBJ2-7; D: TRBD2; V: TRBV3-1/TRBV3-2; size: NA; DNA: TGTGCCAGCAGCCAACGGGGACTAGCGGGGATGGGGTACGAGCAGTACTTC; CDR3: CASSQRGLAGMGYEQYF
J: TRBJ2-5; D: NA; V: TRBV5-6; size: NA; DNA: TGTGCCAGCAGCTTTGGGACTGAAGAGACCCAGTACTTC; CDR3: CASSFGTEETQYF
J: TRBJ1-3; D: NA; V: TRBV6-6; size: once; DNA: TGTGCCAGCAGCGGAGACGAAAGCTCTGGAAACACCATATATTTT; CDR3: CASSGDESSGNTIYF
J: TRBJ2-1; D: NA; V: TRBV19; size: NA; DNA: TGTGCCAGTAGTATCGGGTTGAAGCAGTTCTTC; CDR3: CASSIGLKQFF